This T cell receptor beta chain was profiled in a study of T cell changes during pregnancy in multiple sclerosis. Points on this clone: At one end the junction does not follow the germline gene, possibly because of a read error.

Germline-derived CDR1 and CDR2 are SGHRS and YFSETQ. This CDR3 spans 12 amino acids. Libraries were prepared by immunoSEQ multiplex PCR; TCRdb keeps only in-frame clonotypes and omits some of them. This table has tens of thousands of clones, 90% appearing once. The specimen was CD4+ T cells from peripheral blood mononuclear cells, collected in the first trimester of pregnancy. This sequence was found in a female donor with multiple sclerosis, enrolled in a pregnancy study. This chain links TRBV5-1 with TRBJ2-1; no clear D gene. The CDR3 loop is CASSRSYDEQFF. The CDR3 coding sequence is TGCGCCAGCAGCAGGAGCTACGATGAGCAGTTCTTC.